The TCR beta chain described here comes from a study of T-cell reconstitution after alpha-beta-depleted transplantation in children. Only a few counts were recorded for this clonotype. Its target is unknown. The CDR3 extends over 14 amino acids. CDR1 is SGHAT, CDR2 FQNNGV, per germline. V was pared by 5 bases and J by 2 bases, with 13 bases between. Unique molecular identifiers were used to barcode this TCRbeta library. TCRdb ran MiXCR on the PCR reads and lists one entry per CDR3 protein. The sample has roughly 110,000 distinct CDR3 sequences, over 9% seen once; the top ten hold 34%. Overall study findings and caveats: As was reported, about two months after transplant, alpha-beta T cells came from several hundred expanded graft clones. By one year post-transplant, T-cell counts and diversity largely arose from T cells that were newly produced. In some patients, recipient T cells and intrathymic progenitors surviving conditioning explained high day-60 diversity.

This sample comprised PBMCs, obtained before TCRalphabeta/CD19-depleted stem cell transplant. The genes are TRBV11-2 and TRBJ2-7; TRBD1 might be the D (5 bases). This sequence was found in a boy aged 2 to 10 with acute lymphoblastic leukemia, due to receive a stem cell transplant. The CDR3 DNA follows: TGTGCCAGCAGCGAGGCAGGGCTACCCTACGAGCAGTACTTC. Translating gives CASSEAGLPYEQYF.